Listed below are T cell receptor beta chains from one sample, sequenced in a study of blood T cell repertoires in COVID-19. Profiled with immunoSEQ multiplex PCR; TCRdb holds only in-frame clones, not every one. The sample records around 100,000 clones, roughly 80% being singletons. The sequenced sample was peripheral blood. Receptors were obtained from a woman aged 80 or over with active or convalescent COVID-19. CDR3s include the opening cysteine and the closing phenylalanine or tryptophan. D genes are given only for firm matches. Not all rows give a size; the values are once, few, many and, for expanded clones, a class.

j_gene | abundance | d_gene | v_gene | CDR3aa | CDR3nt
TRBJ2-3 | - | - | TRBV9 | CASSVANRADTQYF | TGTGCCAGCAGCGTAGCCAACAGGGCAGATACGCAGTATTTT
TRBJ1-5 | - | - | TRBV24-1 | CATSEPGGGASQPQHF | TGTGCCACCAGTGAACCTGGCGGTGGGGCGAGTCAGCCCCAGCATTTT
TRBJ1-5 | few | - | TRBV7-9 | CASSLELGGENQPQHF | TGTGCCAGCAGCTTAGAATTAGGGGGAGAGAATCAGCCCCAGCATTTT
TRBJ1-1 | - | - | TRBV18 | CASSLGENTEAFF | TGTGCCAGCTCACTAGGAGAGAACACTGAAGCTTTCTTT
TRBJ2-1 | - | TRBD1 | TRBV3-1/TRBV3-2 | CASSDIGTVYNEQFF | TGTGCCAGCAGCGATATCGGGACAGTTTACAATGAGCAGTTCTTC
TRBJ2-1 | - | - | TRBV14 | CASSQSGEQFF | TGTGCCAGCAGCCAGTCCGGTGAGCAGTTCTTC
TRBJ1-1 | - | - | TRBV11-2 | CASSLWGGPGTEAFF | TGTGCCAGCAGCTTATGGGGGGGCCCGGGAACTGAAGCTTTCTTT
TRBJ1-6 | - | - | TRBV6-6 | CASSQSYNSPLHF | TGTGCCAGCAGCCAGTCTTATAATTCACCCCTCCACTTT
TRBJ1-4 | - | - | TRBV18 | CASSPGHGPEKLFF | TGTGCCAGCTCACCGGGACATGGTCCTGAAAAACTGTTTTTT
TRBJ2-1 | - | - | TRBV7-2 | CASSLLSRGDEQFF | TGTGCCAGCAGCTTACTGAGCAGGGGGGATGAGCAGTTCTTC
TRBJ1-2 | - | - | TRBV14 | CASSGGSESGYTF | TGTGCCAGCAGTGGGGGGTCGGAGAGTGGCTACACCTTC
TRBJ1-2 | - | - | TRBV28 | CASSSPSGANYGYTF | TGTGCCAGCAGTTCGCCCTCGGGGGCTAACTATGGCTACACCTTC
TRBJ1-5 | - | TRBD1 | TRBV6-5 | CASSSLEGAGNQPQHF | TGTGCCAGCAGTTCCCTGGAGGGGGCAGGGAATCAGCCCCAGCATTTT
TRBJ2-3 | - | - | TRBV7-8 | CASSLGSGTQYF | TGTGCCAGCAGCTTAGGATCCGGTACGCAGTATTTT
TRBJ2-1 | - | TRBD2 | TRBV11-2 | CASSFSGRAYNEQFF | TGTGCCAGCAGCTTTTCCGGGAGGGCCTACAATGAGCAGTTCTTC
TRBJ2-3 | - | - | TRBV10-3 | CAISERGALDTQYF | TGTGCCATCAGTGAAAGGGGCGCGTTAGATACGCAGTATTTT
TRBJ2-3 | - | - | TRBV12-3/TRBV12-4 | CASSFLRVDTQYF | TGTGCCAGCAGTTTCCTTCGGGTAGATACGCAGTATTTT
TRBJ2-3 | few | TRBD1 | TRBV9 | CASSVQGLGQGLDTQYF | TGTGCCAGCAGCGTACAGGGCCTGGGACAGGGGTTAGATACGCAGTATTTT
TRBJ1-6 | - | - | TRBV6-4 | CASSQIEGIGSPLHF | TGTGCCAGCAGTCAAATTGAGGGTATCGGTTCACCCCTCCACTTT
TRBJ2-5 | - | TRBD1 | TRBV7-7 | CASSSGQGRQETQYF | TGTGCTAGCAGCTCAGGACAGGGGCGCCAAGAGACCCAGTACTTC
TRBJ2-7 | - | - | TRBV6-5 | CASSRRLANEQYF | TGTGCCAGCAGTCGACGCCTAGCTAACGAGCAGTACTTC
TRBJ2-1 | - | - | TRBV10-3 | CAISGTDLSYNEQFF | TGTGCCATCAGTGGAACAGACCTCTCCTACAATGAGCAGTTCTTC
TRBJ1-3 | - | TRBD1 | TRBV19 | CASSFSGTAFPGNTIYF | TGTGCCAGTAGTTTTTCCGGGACAGCTTTCCCTGGAAACACCATATATTTT
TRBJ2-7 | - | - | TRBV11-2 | CASRKDGGEQYF | TGTGCCAGCAGAAAAGACGGGGGCGAGCAGTACTTC
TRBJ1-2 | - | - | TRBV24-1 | CATSDHWGGLGPSGYTF | TGTGCCACCAGTGACCACTGGGGCGGTTTGGGTCCCTCCGGCTACACCTTC
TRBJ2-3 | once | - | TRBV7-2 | CASRASVLSTDTQYF | TGTGCCAGCAGAGCATCCGTCCTTAGCACAGATACGCAGTATTTT
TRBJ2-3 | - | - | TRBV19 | CASSIPMAGKDTQYF | TGTGCCAGTAGTATCCCCATGGCGGGGAAAGATACGCAGTATTTT
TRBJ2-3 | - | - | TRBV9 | CASSYTDTQYF | TGTGCCAGCAGTTACACAGATACGCAGTATTTT
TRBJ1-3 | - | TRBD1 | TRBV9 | CASSLRDSDSGNTIYF | TGTGCCAGCAGCTTGAGGGACAGCGACTCTGGAAACACCATATATTTT
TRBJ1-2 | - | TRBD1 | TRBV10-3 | CAISGTGNYGYTF | TGTGCCATCAGCGGGACAGGGAACTATGGCTACACCTTC
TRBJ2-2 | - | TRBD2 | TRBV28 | CASRLAGSAGELFF | TGTGCCAGCAGACTAGCGGGGAGCGCCGGGGAGCTGTTTTTT
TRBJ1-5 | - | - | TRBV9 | CASSFGSDRSNQPQHF | TGTGCCAGCAGCTTCGGGAGCGACCGGAGCAATCAGCCCCAGCATTTT
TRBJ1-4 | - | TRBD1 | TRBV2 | CASRERTGINEKLFF | TGTGCCAGCAGGGAGCGGACAGGGATTAATGAAAAACTGTTTTTT
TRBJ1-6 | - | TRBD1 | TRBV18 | CASSPDRGASPLHF | TGTGCCAGCTCACCCGACAGGGGTGCTTCACCCCTCCACTTT
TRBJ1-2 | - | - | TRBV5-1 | CASSLGPGEAGYTF | TGCGCCAGCAGCTTGGGGCCAGGGGAAGCTGGCTACACCTTC
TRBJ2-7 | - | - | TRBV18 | CASSPMDSYEQYF | TGTGCCAGCTCACCGATGGACAGCTACGAGCAGTACTTC
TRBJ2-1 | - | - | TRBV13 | CASSLTGGGSSYNEQFF | TGTGCCAGCAGCTTAACCGGGGGCGGGAGCTCCTACAATGAGCAGTTCTTC
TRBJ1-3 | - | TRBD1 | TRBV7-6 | CASSLGQGASGNTIYF | TGTGCCAGCAGCCTAGGACAGGGGGCATCAGGAAACACCATATATTTT
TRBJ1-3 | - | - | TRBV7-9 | CASSFSLGQGNTIYF | TGTGCCAGCAGCTTTTCCTTGGGACAAGGAAACACCATATATTTT
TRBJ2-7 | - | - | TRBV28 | CASSTGVFYEQYF | TGTGCCAGCAGCACCGGGGTTTTCTACGAGCAGTACTTC
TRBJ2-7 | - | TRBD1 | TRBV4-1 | CASSRGTGSLEQYF | TGCGCCAGCAGCCGCGGGACAGGGTCCCTCGAGCAGTACTTC
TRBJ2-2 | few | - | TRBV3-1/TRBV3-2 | CASSQFSGQNTGELFF | TGTGCCAGCAGCCAATTCTCGGGTCAGAACACCGGGGAGCTGTTTTTT
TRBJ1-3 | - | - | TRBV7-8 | CASSTRTGNTIYF | TGTGCCAGCAGCACCCGGACAGGAAACACCATATATTTT
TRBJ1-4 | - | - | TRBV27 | CASSLAGAGEKLFF | TGTGCCAGCAGTTTGGCGGGGGCGGGGGAAAAACTGTTTTTT
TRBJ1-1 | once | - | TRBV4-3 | CASSREGTEAFF | TGCGCCAGCAGCCGGGAGGGAACTGAAGCTTTCTTT
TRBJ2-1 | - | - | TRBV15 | CATSWGDGHNEQFF | TGTGCCACCAGCTGGGGGGACGGCCACAATGAGCAGTTCTTC
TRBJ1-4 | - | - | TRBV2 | CASNLKAGLGEKLFF | TGTGCCAGCAACCTGAAGGCGGGGTTGGGTGAAAAACTGTTTTTT
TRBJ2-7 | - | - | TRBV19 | CASSITGRSYEQYF | TGTGCCAGTAGTATCACAGGCCGATCCTACGAGCAGTACTTC
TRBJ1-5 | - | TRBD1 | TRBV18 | CASSSGQINQPQHF | TGTGCCAGCTCATCGGGACAGATAAATCAGCCCCAGCATTTT
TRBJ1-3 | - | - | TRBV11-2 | CASSFQTGVSGNTIYF | TGTGCCAGCAGCTTCCAGACCGGAGTCTCTGGAAACACCATATATTTT
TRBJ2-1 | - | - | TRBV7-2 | CASRSPRAGDNEQFF | TGTGCCAGCAGGTCGCCCCGGGCGGGTGACAATGAGCAGTTCTTC
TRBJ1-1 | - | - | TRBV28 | CASRRAQTEAFF | TGTGCCAGCAGGCGAGCGCAGACTGAAGCTTTCTTT
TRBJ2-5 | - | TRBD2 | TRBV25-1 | CASSVGGLAEETQYF | TGTGCCAGCAGTGTTGGGGGACTAGCGGAAGAGACCCAGTACTTC
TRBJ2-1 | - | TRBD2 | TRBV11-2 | CASSLGRGALDEQFF | TGTGCCAGCAGCTTAGGGCGGGGGGCCCTGGATGAGCAGTTCTTC
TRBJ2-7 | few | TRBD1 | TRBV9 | CASSPSLGQNVYEQYF | TGTGCCAGCAGCCCGAGCCTGGGACAGAACGTCTACGAGCAGTACTTC
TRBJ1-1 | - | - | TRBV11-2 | CASSQGTDLLAFF | TGTGCCAGCAGCCAGGGGACCGATCTTCTAGCTTTCTTT